The clone carrying this T cell receptor (beta chain) was seen more than once but under ten times. Its specificity is not known. These data originate in a study of blood T cells in healthy people across ages. Donors were healthy Caucasian individuals from Russia aged roughly 6 to 95. Trimming cost V 4 bases and J 9 bases, with 12 bases left between them. The CDR3 is 13 amino acids. A J-beta primer mix and a sample-barcoded 5' primer were used in a second PCR of roughly 6 to 12 cycles. One entry per CDR3 protein results from TCRdb running MiXCR on the 5' RACE reads. The data show 800,000 or so distinct CDR3 sequences, roughly 25% seen once. Whole-study findings and limits: The study found more naive CD4+ cells and higher diversity in long-lived than aged donors.

This same sample was also taken into another study, of T cells of mothers and their children. That paper states: The donor cohort consisted of a few healthy Caucasian mothers and their six children.

The clonotype originates from a boy aged 5-17 years in good health. Sequencing used blood. The rearrangement uses TRBV12-3 or TRBV12-4 and TRBJ2-2; a possible D gene is TRBD1 (6 bases). Written as DNA, the CDR3 is TGTGCCAGCAGTTCGGACAGCCAGAGGGAGCTGTTTTTT. Protein product: CASSSDSQRELFF.